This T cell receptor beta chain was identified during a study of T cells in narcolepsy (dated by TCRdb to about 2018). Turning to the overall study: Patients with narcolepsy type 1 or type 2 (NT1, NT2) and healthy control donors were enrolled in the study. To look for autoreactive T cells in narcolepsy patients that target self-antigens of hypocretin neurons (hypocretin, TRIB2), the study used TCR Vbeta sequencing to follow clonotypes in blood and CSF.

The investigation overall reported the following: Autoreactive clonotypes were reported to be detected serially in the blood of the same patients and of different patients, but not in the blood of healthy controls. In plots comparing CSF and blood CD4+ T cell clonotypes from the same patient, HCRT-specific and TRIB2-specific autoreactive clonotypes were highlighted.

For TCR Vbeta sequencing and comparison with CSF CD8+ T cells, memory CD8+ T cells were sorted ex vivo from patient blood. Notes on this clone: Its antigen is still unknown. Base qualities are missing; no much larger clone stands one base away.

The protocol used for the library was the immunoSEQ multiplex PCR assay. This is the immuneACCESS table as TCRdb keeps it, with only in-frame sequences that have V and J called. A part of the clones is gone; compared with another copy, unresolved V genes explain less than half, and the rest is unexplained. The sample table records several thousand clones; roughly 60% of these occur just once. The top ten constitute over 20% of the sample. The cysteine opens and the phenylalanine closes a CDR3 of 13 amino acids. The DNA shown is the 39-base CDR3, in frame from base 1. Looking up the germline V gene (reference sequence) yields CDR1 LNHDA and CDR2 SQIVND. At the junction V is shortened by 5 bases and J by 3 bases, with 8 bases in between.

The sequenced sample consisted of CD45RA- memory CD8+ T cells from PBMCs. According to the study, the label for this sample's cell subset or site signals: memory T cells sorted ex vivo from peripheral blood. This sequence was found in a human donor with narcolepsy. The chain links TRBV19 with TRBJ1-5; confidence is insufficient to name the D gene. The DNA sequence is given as TGTGCCAGTAGTTACGACCCCAATCAGCCCCAGCATTTT. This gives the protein CASSYDPNQPQHF.